The 30 T cell receptor beta chains listed next were all sequenced from one sample in a study of control samples from healthy donors and cancer patients (dated by TCRdb to 2018 to 2021). Library construction relied on the immunoSEQ multiplex PCR assay. What TCRdb holds here is the immuneACCESS table cut down to in-frame rearrangements. Part of the clones is not present; checked against another copy, under half of the missing clones reflect an unresolved V gene, and the others are unexplained. The sample table lists tens of thousands of clones, around 87% of them with a count of one. Of the sample, roughly a fifth is held by the ten largest clones. The sequenced material came from blood. The receptors were gathered from a man aged 50 or older in good health.

The rearrangement uses TRBV24-1 and TRBJ2-1, with 14 bases identical to TRBD2. Germline V CDR1 and CDR2: KGHDR, SFDVKD. V shed 4 bases, J shed 6 bases, and the junction held 1 base outside the gene matches. The CDR3 has 15 residues. CDR3 nucleotides: TGTGCCACCAGTGACGGACTAGCGGGAGGCAATGAGCAGTTCTTC. Amino acids: CATSDGLAGGNEQFF.

The chain has TRBV19 and TRBJ1-5; D remains ambiguous. This CDR3 region has 12 residues. CDR1 and CDR2 from the germline V gene are LNHDA and SQIVND (reference sequence). Trimming cost V 7 bases and J 3 bases, with 7 bases left between them. The CDR3 region is CASNYFNQPQHF. The CDR3 nucleotides are TGTGCCAGTAACTACTTCAATCAGCCCCAGCATTTT.

This clone was seen repeatedly, ten times or more. The chain links TRBV18 to TRBJ1-4, with a tentative D call TRBD1 (6 bases). The germline gives CDR1 KGHSH, CDR2 LQKENI. Trimming cost V 4 bases and J 7 bases, with 10 bases left between them. The CDR3 runs to 13 residues. CDR3 DNA sequence: TGTGCCAGCTCACGCGTACAGGGTGAAAAACTGTTTTTT. Translation gives CASSRVQGEKLFF.

The gene calls are TRBV29-1 and TRBJ2-1; 11 positions agree with TRBD2. Germline-derived CDR1 and CDR2 are SQVTM and ANQGSEA. This CDR3 has 16 amino acids. Losses at the gene ends were 1 base for V and 7 bases for J; bases not matched to a gene: 9. CDR3 in amino acids: CSVEGLAGGLRNEQFF. The DNA for the CDR3 is TGCAGCGTTGAAGGTCTAGCGGGGGGCCTGAGGAATGAGCAGTTCTTC.

The V gene is TRBV3-1 (or the pseudogene TRBV3-2), the J gene TRBJ1-2; D possibly corresponds to TRBD1 (6 bases). Between the trimmed V and J ends, which lost 4 bases and 3 bases, there was a span of 21 bases. The CDR3 extends over 17 amino acids. Germline CDR1 LGHDT, CDR2 YNNKEL (reference sequence). The CDR3 nucleotides read TGTGCCAGCAGCCTAACCCCGGGGACACCGGCGGACTATGGCTACACCTTC. Translation: CASSLTPGTPADYGYTF.

This chain joins TRBV7-2 and TRBJ2-3; TRBD2 matches at 11 bases. The CDR3 contains 17 residues. V dropped 1 base and J dropped 0; count of bases not matched to a gene: 3. Germline V gene lookup returns CDR1 SGHTA and CDR2 FQGNSA. The DNA for the CDR3 is TGTGCCAGCAGCTTAGGGGGACTAGCGGATAGCACAGATACGCAGTATTTT. Amino acids: CASSLGGLADSTDTQYF.

The chain carries TRBV13 and TRBJ1-6; 7 bases map to TRBD1. The J segment lost 3 bases and the V segment lost 5 bases, leaving 7 bases of the junction unmatched. CDR3 length equals 16 residues. Germline CDR1 is PRHDT and CDR2 is FYEKMQ (reference sequence). CDR3 sequence (DNA): TGTGCCAGCAGCCTAAAACGACAGGGCTATAATTCACCCCTCCACTTT. Protein sequence: CASSLKRQGYNSPLHF.

This clone appeared once. The chain carries TRBV6-6 and TRBJ1-3; TRBD1 matches at 7 bases. The CDR3 runs to 17 residues. V gave up 6 bases and J gave up 1 base; unmatched junction bases: 12. Germline CDR1 is MNHNY and CDR2 is SVGAGI (reference sequence). CDR3 sequence reads: CASRRTRTGTSGNTIYF. In DNA form, the CDR3 reads TGTGCCAGCAGACGAACCAGGACAGGCACTTCTGGAAACACCATATATTTT.

This clone was picked up one time. The gene calls are TRBV27 and TRBJ2-5; TRBD1 matches 10 bases. The CDR3 consists of 15 residues. V gave up 8 bases and J gave up 4 bases; unmatched junction bases: 10. Germline loops: CDR1 MNHEY, CDR2 SMNVEV (reference sequence). This CDR3 is CASSPPGQGGETQYF. The CDR3 nucleotides are TGTGCCAGCTCCCCGCCAGGACAGGGGGGAGAGACCCAGTACTTC.

V usage is TRBV4-3 and J usage is TRBJ2-1; weak D call: TRBD1 (6 bases). CDR3 length equals 16 residues. Trimming removed 0 bases from V and 8 bases from J, with 17 bases in between. Germline CDR1 LGHNA, CDR2 YSLEER. The CDR3 DNA follows: TGCGCCAGCAGCCAAGATATCCCCGCCAGGGGCGATGAGCAGTTCTTC. Translating it yields CASSQDIPARGDEQFF.

The count of this clone is one. V and J are TRBV7-2 and TRBJ1-1; D unresolved. CDR1 is SGHTA, CDR2 FQGNSA, per germline. V lost 0 bases, J lost 3 bases, and 5 bases lay in between. This CDR3 contains 13 residues. The DNA of the CDR3 is TGTGCCAGCAGCTTAGCTGGGGACACTGAAGCTTTCTTT. It codes for CASSLAGDTEAFF.

The chain carries TRBV6-4 and TRBJ2-3; 11 bases are a match to TRBD2. The ends lost 4 bases at V and 5 bases at J; junction bases unmatched: 5. The V gene's germline CDR1 is MRHNA and CDR2 SNTAGT. The length of the CDR3 is 15 residues. The CDR3 loop is CASSVETSGKDTQYF. CDR3 sequence (DNA): TGTGCCAGCAGTGTTGAGACTAGCGGGAAAGATACGCAGTATTTT.

The CDR3 DNA follows: TGTGCCAGCAGCTTAGAATCCGGTGGCGATGAAAAACTGTTTTTT. Protein product: CASSLESGGDEKLFF. This chain joins TRBV11-3 and TRBJ1-4; the D is unclear. The CDR3 loop spans 15 amino acids. From germline, CDR1 is SGHNT and CDR2 YENEEA. The V end lost 0 bases, the J end lost 6 bases, and 11 bases lay between the germline ends.

The chain's CDR3 is CASSIRLAGGYNEQFF. The CDR3, as DNA: TGTGCCAGTAGTATCCGACTAGCGGGAGGTTACAATGAGCAGTTCTTC. The rearrangement uses TRBV19 and TRBJ2-1; 13 nucleotides line up with TRBD2. The V segment lost 3 bases and the J segment 4 bases; nucleotides outside the gene matches: 3. The length of the CDR3 is 16 residues. The germline V gene has CDR1 LNHDA and CDR2 SQIVND (reference sequence).

The chain recombines TRBV24-1 with TRBJ2-1; a weak D match, TRBD1 (6 bases). Germline loops: CDR1 KGHDR, CDR2 SFDVKD. Trimming removed 6 bases at V and 5 bases at J, with 16 bases between. The CDR3 is 15 residues long. In DNA form, the CDR3 reads TGTGCCACCAGTCACCGGGACATACCCAACAATGAGCAGTTCTTC. Its protein product is CATSHRDIPNNEQFF.

The sample holds one count of this clone. V gene TRBV15 combines with J gene TRBJ1-5, with D possibly matching TRBD1 (5 bases). Germline-derived CDR1 and CDR2 are LNHNV and YYDKDF (reference sequence). This CDR3 is built from 14 residues. Trimming left V 6 bases short and J 5 bases short, with 14 bases between. Here the CDR3 reads CATSTDRGYQPQHF. The CDR3 nucleotides read TGTGCCACCAGTACCGACCGGGGCTATCAGCCCCAGCATTTT.

The CDR3 here is CASGTGGYGNEKLFF. The CDR3 bases are TGTGCCAGTGGGACAGGGGGCTATGGTAATGAAAAACTGTTTTTT. The chain carries TRBV28 and TRBJ1-4; 12 nucleotides match TRBD1. The CDR3 runs to 15 residues. Germline lookup yields CDR1 MDHEN and CDR2 SYDVKM. V gave up 9 bases and J gave up 4 bases; unmatched junction bases: 6.

The rearrangement links TRBV7-2 to TRBJ1-2; D unclear. Germline CDR1 is SGHTA and CDR2 is FQGNSA. The CDR3 runs to 13 residues. Trimming left V 2 bases short and J 3 bases short, with 7 bases between. In DNA, the CDR3 is TGTGCCAGCAGCTTAAACGGATACTATGGCTACACCTTC. It codes for CASSLNGYYGYTF. Full variable domain (rest looked up from reference TRBV7-2 and TRBJ1-2): GAGVSQSPSNKVTEKGKDVELRCDPISGHTALYWYRQSLGQGLEFLIYFQGNSAPDKSGLPSDRFSAERTGGSVSTLTIQRTQQEDSAVYLCASSLNGYYGYTFGSGTRLTVV.

The V gene is TRBV10-3, the J gene TRBJ2-3; weak D call: TRBD1 (6 bases). Germline V gives CDR1 ENHRY, CDR2 SYGVKD. Trimming stripped 6 bases from V and 0 bases from J, with 10 bases between. The CDR3 is 14 residues long. CDR3: CAIRDSASTDTQYF. The CDR3 nucleotides read TGTGCCATCAGGGACAGCGCTAGCACAGATACGCAGTATTTT.

The chain couples TRBV6-4 to TRBJ1-1; possibly TRBD1 for D (5 bases). Trimming stripped 3 bases from V and 4 bases from J, with 9 bases between. The CDR3 sequence is 13 residues long. Germline V gives CDR1 MRHNA, CDR2 SNTAGT. The CDR3 protein is CASSERDSTEAFF. The CDR3 DNA is TGTGCCAGCAGTGAAAGGGACTCCACTGAAGCTTTCTTT.

The rearrangement joins TRBV30 to TRBJ2-6; D is unclear. Trimming removed 3 bases at V and 6 bases at J, with 6 bases between. Germline assignment: CDR1 GTSNPN and CDR2 SVGIG (reference sequence). The CDR3 is made up of 12 amino acids. The CDR3 sequence is CAWSRLANVLTF. The CDR3 coding sequence is TGTGCCTGGAGCCGACTGGCCAACGTCCTGACTTTC.

This clone was detected a few times. The chain couples TRBV18 to TRBJ1-4; 7 positions agree with TRBD1. The CDR3 contains 14 residues. With 6 bases clipped from V and 5 bases from J, the junction kept 6 bases outside the gene matches. Per germline, CDR1 KGHSH and CDR2 LQKENI. The CDR3 DNA reads as TGTGCCAGCTCGCCAATGGGACAGAATGAAAAACTGTTTTTT. Amino acids: CASSPMGQNEKLFF.

The gene calls are TRBV5-8 and TRBJ2-3; 15 nucleotides agree with TRBD2. The CDR3 has 15 amino acids. Germline-derived CDR1 and CDR2 are SGHTS and YDEGEE. V gave up 4 bases and J gave up 6 bases; unmatched junction bases: 3. CDR3 nucleotides: TGTGCCAGCAGCCGTGGGACTAGCGGGAGGGATACGCAGTATTTT. Its translation is CASSRGTSGRDTQYF.

V and J are TRBV5-5 and TRBJ2-7, with 9 bases fitting TRBD1. CDR3 size: 15 residues. Germline V gene data show CDR1 as SGHKS and CDR2 as YYEKEE (reference sequence). With 0 bases clipped from V and 4 bases from J, the junction kept 5 bases outside the gene matches. The CDR3 here is CASSLAGTGIYEQYV. DNA for the CDR3: TGTGCCAGCAGCTTGGCTGGGACAGGGATATACGAGCAGTACGTC.

The V gene is TRBV24-1, the J gene TRBJ1-4; D is unresolved. The CDR3 length is 15 residues. The germline V gene encodes CDR1 KGHDR and CDR2 SFDVKD. Trimming cost V 2 bases and J 1 base, with 7 bases left between them. The CDR3 DNA is TGTGCCACCAGTGATTCCGGCAAAACTAATGAAAAACTGTTTTTT. Its translation is CATSDSGKTNEKLFF.

V usage is TRBV6-5 and J usage is TRBJ2-7, with D perhaps matching TRBD2 (6 bases). Germline V gene data show CDR1 as MNHEY and CDR2 as SVGAGI. Trimming removed 6 bases at V and 2 bases at J, with 14 bases between. The CDR3 length is 14 residues. The CDR3: CASSRGTGPYEQYV. DNA of the CDR3: TGTGCCAGCAGCCGAGGGACTGGGCCCTACGAGCAGTACGTC.

The chain employs TRBV2 and TRBJ1-5, with 8 positions matching TRBD1. Germline V lookup: CDR1 SNHLY, CDR2 FYNNEI. CDR3 length equals 15 residues. Unmatched junction bases numbered 8, after V lost 5 bases and J lost 5 bases. The CDR3 DNA is TGTGCCAGCAGTCCCGACAGGGGCGCCTATCAGCCCCAGCATTTT. Translating it yields CASSPDRGAYQPQHF.

This clone was counted between two and nine times. The chain employs TRBV4-3 and TRBJ1-2; 12 nucleotides align to TRBD1. The CDR3 consists of 16 residues. Per germline, CDR1 LGHNA and CDR2 YSLEER. After removal of 2 bases from V and 10 bases from J, the junction contained 11 bases not matched to a gene. CDR3 sequence: CASSQQGGQGAIDYTF. CDR3 nucleotides: TGCGCCAGCAGCCAACAGGGGGGACAGGGGGCGATCGACTACACCTTC.

The genes are TRBV5-1 and TRBJ2-6; 7 bases agree with TRBD1. J lost 2 bases, V lost 0 bases, and 8 bases had no gene match. CDR1 and CDR2 (germline): SGHRS, YFSETQ. The CDR3 is made up of 18 amino acids. Here the CDR3 reads CASSLAFIQGAGANVLTF. CDR3 DNA: TGCGCCAGCAGCTTGGCATTTATTCAGGGGGCTGGGGCCAACGTCCTGACTTTC.

The J gene is TRBJ2-3, the V gene TRBV6-5; 8 bases align to TRBD2. V trimming: 6 bases; J trimming: 1 base; junction bases outside the gene matches: 6. Germline values: CDR1 MNHEY, CDR2 SVGAGI. The CDR3 totals 15 residues. The CDR3 region is CASSTLAGRTDTQYF. CDR3 nucleotides: TGTGCCAGCAGCACCTTAGCGGGACGCACAGATACGCAGTATTTT.